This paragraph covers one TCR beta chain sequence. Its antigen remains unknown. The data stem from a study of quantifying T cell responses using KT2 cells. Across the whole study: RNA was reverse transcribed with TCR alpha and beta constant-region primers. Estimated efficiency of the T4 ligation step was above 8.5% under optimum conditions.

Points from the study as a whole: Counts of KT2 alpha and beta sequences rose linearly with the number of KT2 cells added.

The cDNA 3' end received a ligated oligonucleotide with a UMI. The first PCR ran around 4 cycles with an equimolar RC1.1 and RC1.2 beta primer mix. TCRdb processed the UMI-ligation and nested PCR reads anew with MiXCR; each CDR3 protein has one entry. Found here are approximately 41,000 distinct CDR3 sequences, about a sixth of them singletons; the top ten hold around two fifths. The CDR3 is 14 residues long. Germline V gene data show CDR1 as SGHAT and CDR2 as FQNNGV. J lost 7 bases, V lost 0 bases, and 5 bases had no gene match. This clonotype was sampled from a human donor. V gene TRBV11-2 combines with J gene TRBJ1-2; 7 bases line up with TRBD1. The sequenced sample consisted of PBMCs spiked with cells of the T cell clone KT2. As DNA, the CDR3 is TGTGCCAGCAGCTTAGAACAGGGGTCGGTTGGCTACACCTTC. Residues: CASSLEQGSVGYTF.